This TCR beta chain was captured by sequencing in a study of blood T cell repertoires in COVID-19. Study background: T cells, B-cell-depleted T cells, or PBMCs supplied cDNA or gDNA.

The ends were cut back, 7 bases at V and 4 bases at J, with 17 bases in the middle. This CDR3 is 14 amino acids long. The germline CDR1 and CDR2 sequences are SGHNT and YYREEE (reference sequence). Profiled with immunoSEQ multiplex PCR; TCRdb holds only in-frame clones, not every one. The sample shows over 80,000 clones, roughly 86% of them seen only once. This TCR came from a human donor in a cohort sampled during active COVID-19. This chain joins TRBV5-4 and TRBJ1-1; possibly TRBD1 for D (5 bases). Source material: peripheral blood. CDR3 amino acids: CASSTQGQVTEAFF. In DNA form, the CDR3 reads TGTGCCAGCTCGACCCAGGGTCAGGTCACTGAAGCTTTCTTT.